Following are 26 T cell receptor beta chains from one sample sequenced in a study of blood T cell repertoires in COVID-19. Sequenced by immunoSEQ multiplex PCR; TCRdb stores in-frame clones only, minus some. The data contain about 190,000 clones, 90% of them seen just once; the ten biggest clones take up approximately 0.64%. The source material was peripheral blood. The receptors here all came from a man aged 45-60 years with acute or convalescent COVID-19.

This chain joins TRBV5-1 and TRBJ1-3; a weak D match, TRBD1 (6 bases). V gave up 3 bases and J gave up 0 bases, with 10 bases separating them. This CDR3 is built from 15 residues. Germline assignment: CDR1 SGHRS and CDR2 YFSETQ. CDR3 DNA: TGCGCCAGCAGCTATGACAGGAGCTCTGGAAACACCATATATTTT. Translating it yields CASSYDRSSGNTIYF.

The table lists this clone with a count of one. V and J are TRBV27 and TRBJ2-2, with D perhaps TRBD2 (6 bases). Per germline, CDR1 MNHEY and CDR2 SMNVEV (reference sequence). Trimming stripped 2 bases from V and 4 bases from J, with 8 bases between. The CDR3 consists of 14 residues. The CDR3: CASSLRGSTGELFF. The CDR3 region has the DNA TGTGCCAGCAGTTTACGGGGGAGCACCGGGGAGCTGTTTTTT.

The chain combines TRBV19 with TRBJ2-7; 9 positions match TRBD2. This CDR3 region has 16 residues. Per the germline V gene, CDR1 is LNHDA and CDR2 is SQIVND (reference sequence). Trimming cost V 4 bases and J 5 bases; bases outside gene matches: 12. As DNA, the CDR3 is TGTGCCAGTAGTACCGAAGGGATAGCGGGAGAGAACGAGCAGTACTTC. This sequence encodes CASSTEGIAGENEQYF. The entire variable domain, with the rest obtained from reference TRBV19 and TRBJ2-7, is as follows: DGGITQSPKYLFRKEGQNVTLSCEQNLNHDAMYWYRQDPGQGLRLIYYSQIVNDFQKGDIAEGYSVSREKKESFPLTVTSAQKNPTAFYLCASSTEGIAGENEQYFGPGTRLTVT.

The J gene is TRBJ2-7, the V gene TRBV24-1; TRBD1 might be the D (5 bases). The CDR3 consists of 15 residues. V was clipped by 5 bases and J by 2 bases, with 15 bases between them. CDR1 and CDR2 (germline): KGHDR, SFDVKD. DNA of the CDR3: TGTGCCACCAGTGTAGGGGTCGGCAGGGCCTACGAGCAGTACTTC. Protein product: CATSVGVGRAYEQYF.

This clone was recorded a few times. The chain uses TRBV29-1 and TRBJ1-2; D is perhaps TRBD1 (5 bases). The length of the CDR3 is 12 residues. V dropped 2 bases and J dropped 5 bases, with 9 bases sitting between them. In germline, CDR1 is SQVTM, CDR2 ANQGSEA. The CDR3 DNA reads TGCAGCGTTGAAAGGGGTAGTTATGGCTACACCTTC. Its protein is CSVERGSYGYTF.

DNA for the CDR3: TGTGCCAGCAGAGACAGGGGCCTTAACTATGGCTACACCTTC. Translation: CASRDRGLNYGYTF. The gene calls are TRBV27 and TRBJ1-2; the match to TRBD1 covers 8 bases. This CDR3 region has 14 residues. V shed 6 bases, J shed 1 base, and the junction held 4 bases outside the gene matches. CDR1 MNHEY and CDR2 SMNVEV come from the germline V gene (reference sequence).

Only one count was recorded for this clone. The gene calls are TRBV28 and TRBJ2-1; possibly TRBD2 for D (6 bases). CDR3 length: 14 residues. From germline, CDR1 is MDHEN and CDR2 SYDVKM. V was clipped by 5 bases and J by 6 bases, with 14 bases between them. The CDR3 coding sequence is TGTGCCAGCAGTCAAGCGGGCTGGGTCAATGAGCAGTTCTTC. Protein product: CASSQAGWVNEQFF. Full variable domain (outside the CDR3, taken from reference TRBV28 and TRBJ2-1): DVKVTQSSRYLVKRTGEKVFLECVQDMDHENMFWYRQDPGLGLRLIYFSYDVKMKEKGDIPEGYSVSREKKERFSLILESASTNQTSMYLCASSQAGWVNEQFFGPGTRLTVL.

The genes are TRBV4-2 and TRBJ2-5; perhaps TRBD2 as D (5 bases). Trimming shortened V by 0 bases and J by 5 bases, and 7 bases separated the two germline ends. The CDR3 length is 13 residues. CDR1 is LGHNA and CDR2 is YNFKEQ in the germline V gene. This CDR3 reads CASSQEAEETQYF. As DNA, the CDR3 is TGTGCCAGCAGCCAAGAAGCGGAGGAGACCCAGTACTTC.

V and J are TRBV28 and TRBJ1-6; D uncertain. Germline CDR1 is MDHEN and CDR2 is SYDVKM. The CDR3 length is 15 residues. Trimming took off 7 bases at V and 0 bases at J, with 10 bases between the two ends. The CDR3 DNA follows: TGTGCCAGCAACGCACCGAGCTCCTATAATTCACCCCTCCACTTT. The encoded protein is CASNAPSSYNSPLHF.

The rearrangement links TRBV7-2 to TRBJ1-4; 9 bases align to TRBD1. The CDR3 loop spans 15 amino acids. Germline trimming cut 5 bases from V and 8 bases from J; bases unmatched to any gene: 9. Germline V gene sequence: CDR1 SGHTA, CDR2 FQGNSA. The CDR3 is CASSGGQGVREKLFF. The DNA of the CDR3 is TGTGCCAGCAGCGGGGGACAGGGAGTTCGAGAAAAACTGTTTTTT. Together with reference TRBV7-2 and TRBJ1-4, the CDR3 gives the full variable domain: GAGVSQSPSNKVTEKGKDVELRCDPISGHTALYWYRQSLGQGLEFLIYFQGNSAPDKSGLPSDRFSAERTGGSVSTLTIQRTQQEDSAVYLCASSGGQGVREKLFFGSGTQLSVL.

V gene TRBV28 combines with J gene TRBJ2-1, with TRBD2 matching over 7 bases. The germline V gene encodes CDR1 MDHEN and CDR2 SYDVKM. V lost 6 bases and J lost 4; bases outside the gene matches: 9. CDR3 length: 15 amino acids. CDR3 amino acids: CASSPGGGPYNEQFF. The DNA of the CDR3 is TGTGCCAGCAGCCCCGGCGGGGGTCCATACAATGAGCAGTTCTTC.

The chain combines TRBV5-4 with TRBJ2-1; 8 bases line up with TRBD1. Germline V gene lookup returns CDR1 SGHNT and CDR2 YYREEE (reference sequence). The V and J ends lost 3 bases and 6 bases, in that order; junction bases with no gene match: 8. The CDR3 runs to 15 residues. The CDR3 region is CASSYNRGIANEQFF. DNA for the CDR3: TGTGCCAGCAGCTATAACAGGGGGATTGCCAATGAGCAGTTCTTC.

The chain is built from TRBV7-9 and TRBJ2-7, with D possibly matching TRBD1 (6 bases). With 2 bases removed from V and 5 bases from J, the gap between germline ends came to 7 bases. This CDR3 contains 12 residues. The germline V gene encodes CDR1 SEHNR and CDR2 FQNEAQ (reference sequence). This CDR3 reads CASSLTGHEQYF. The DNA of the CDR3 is TGTGCCAGCAGCTTAACAGGGCACGAGCAGTACTTC.

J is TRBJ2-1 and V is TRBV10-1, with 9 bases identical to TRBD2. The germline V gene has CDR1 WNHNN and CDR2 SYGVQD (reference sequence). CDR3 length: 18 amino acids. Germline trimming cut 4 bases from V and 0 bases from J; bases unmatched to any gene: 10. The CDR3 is CASSVAGGRKSSYNEQFF. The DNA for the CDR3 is TGCGCCAGCAGTGTTGCGGGGGGGCGAAAGAGCTCCTACAATGAGCAGTTCTTC.

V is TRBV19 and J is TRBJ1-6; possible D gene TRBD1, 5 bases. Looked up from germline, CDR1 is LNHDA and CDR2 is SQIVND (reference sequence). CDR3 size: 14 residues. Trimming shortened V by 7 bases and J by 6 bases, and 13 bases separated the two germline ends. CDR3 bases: TGTGCCAGTAAAATCGGGCAGGGTAATTCACCCCTCCACTTT. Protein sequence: CASKIGQGNSPLHF.

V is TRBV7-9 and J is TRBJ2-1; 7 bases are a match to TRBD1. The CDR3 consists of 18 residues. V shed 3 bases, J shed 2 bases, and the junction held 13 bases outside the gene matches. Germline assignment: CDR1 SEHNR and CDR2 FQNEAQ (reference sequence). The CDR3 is CASSFHPTAGGPYNEQFF. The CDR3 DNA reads TGTGCCAGCAGCTTCCACCCCACGGCAGGGGGTCCCTACAATGAGCAGTTCTTC. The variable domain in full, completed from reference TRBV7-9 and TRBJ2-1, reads DTGVSQNPRHKITKRGQNVTFRCDPISEHNRLYWYRQTLGQGPEFLTYFQNEAQLEKSRLLSDRFSAERPKGSFSTLEIQRTEQGDSAMYLCASSFHPTAGGPYNEQFFGPGTRLTVL.

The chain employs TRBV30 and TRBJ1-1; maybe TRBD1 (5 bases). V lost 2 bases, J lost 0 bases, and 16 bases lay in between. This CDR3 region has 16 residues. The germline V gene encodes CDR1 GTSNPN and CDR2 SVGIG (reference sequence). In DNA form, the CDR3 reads TGTGCCTGGAGTCGGGACCGGGGGACGGTGAACACTGAAGCTTTCTTT. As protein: CAWSRDRGTVNTEAFF. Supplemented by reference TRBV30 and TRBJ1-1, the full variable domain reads SQTIHQWPATLVQPVGSPLSLECTVEGTSNPNLYWYRQAAGRGLQLLFYSVGIGQISSEVPQNLSASRPQDRQFILSSKKLLLSDSGFYLCAWSRDRGTVNTEAFFGQGTRLTVV.

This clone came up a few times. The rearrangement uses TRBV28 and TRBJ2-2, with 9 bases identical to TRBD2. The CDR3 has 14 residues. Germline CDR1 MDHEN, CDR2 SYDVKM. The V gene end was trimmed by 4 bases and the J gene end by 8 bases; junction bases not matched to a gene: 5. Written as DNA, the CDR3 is TGTGCCAGCAGTTGGACTAGCGTTCGAGGGGAGCTGTTTTTT. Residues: CASSWTSVRGELFF.

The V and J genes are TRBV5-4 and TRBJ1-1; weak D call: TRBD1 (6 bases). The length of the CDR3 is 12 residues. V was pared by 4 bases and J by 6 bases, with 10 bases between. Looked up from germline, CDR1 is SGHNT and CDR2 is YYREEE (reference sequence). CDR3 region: CASSAQGSEAFF. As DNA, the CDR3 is TGTGCCAGCAGCGCGCAGGGGTCTGAAGCTTTCTTT.

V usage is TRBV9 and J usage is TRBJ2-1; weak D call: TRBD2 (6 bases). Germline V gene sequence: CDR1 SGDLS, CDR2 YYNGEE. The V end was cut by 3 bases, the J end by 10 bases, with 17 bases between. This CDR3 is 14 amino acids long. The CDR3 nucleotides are TGTGCCAGCAGCGAGGGGACTCCCGGGGGAGAGCAGTTCTTC. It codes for CASSEGTPGGEQFF.

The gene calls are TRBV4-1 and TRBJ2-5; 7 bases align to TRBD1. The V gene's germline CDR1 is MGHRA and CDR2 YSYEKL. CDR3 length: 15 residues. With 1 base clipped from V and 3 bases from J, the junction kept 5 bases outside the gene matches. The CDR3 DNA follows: TGCGCCAGCAGCCAAGTAGTAACAGGGGAAGAGACCCAGTACTTC. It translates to CASSQVVTGEETQYF.

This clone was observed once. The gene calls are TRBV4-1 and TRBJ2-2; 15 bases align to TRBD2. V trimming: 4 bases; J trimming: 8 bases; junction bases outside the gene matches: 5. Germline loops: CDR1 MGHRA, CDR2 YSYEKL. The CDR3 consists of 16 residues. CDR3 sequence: CASSPRTSGREGELFF. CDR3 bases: TGCGCCAGCAGCCCTCGGACTAGCGGGAGGGAGGGGGAGCTGTTTTTT.

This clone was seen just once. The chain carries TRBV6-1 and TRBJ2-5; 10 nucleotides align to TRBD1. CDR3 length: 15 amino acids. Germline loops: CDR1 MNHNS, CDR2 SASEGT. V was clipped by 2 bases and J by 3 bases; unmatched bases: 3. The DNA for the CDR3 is TGTGCCAGCAGTGAATCAGGGACAGGGGAAGAGACCCAGTACTTC. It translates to CASSESGTGEETQYF.

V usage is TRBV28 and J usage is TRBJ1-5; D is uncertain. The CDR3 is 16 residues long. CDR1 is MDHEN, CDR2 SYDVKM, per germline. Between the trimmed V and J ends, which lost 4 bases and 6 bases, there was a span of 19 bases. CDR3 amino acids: CASSSRTAGPGQPQHF. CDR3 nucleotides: TGTGCCAGCAGTTCCCGGACTGCCGGGCCAGGTCAGCCCCAGCATTTT.

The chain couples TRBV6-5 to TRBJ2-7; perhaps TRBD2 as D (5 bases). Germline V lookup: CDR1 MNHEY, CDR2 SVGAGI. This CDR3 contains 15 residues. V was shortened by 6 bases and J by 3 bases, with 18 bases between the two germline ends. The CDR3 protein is CASSALGLVDYEQYF. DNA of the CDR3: TGTGCCAGCAGCGCCCTCGGACTCGTAGACTACGAGCAGTACTTC.

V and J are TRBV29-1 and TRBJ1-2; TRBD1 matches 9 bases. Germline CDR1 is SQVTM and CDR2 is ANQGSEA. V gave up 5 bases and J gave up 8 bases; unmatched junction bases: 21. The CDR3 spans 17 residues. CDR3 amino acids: CSVFPGRDRADVSGYTF. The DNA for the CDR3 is TGCAGCGTTTTCCCCGGAAGGGACAGGGCGGATGTTTCGGGCTACACCTTC.